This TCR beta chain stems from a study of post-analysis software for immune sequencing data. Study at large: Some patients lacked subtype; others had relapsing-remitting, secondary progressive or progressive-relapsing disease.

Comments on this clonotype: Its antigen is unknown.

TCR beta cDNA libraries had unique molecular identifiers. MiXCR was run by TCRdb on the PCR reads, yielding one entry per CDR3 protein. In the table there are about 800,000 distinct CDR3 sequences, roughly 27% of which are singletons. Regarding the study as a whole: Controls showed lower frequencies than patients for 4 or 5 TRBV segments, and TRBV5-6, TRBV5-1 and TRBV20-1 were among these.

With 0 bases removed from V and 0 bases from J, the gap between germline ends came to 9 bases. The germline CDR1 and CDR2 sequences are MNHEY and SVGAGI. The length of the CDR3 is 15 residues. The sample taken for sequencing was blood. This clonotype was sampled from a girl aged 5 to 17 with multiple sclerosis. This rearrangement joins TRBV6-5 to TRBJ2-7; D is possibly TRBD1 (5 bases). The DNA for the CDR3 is TGTGCCAGCAGTTACTCGGACACTCTCTCCTACGAGCAGTACTTC. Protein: CASSYSDTLSYEQYF.